The T cell receptor beta chain described here comes from a study of early T cells in non-severe SARS-CoV-2 infection (dated by TCRdb to the early 2020s). Regarding the complete study: TCR sequencing used bulk RNA from unsorted whole blood, so alpha and beta chains could not be paired.

The library came from 5' RACE. Instrument used: NextSeq 500. The TCR library protocol attached unique molecular identifiers to individual cDNA molecules to correct for sequencing error and PCR bias. Both TCR alpha and beta chains were sequenced, and tight co-correlation was observed between alpha and beta sequence abundances in each sample. As for how the authors treated the data: Decombinator V4 was used to annotate the V gene, J gene and CDR3 of the TCR sequences. TCRs were defined as expanded if a significant change between any two time points was detected under a Poisson model with p below 0.0001. TCR abundances were normalised to the total number of TCRs sequenced per sample and expressed as counts per million. A search of VDJdb, accessed on 1 November 2021, was run for TCRs annotated to CMV, EBV and SARS-CoV-2, with TCRs annotated for multiple antigens excluded. TCRdb itself trimmed the public reads at Q25 with fastp, ran MiXCR and retained productive beta chains. Every CDR3 protein is listed once, alongside the most common genes and DNA of its rows. In this record, the V and J calls reflect TCRdb's handling and not the investigators' own analysis. The table for this sample lists 60,000 to 75,000 distinct CDR3 sequences; about an eighth of them were counted only once. The biggest ten clones account for 4.5% to 7% of the sample.

The study was a case-control design nested within a healthcare worker cohort in London, UK, with weekly nasopharyngeal swab PCR tests and blood sampling. Healthcare workers were enrolled in the week of the UK lockdown, from 23 to 31 March 2020, and were followed every week for up to roughly 16 weeks. This clonotype came up a few times. The antigen it binds to is not known. Base-call qualities are not available, and no considerably larger clone is one nucleotide away. Overall study results and their limits: Matching against VDJdb was skewed toward anti-spike CD8 responses, likely underestimated virus-specific expansions, and missed private and CD4 specificities.

The sequence derives from an adult who was a healthcare worker with PCR-confirmed SARS-CoV-2 infection or an uninfected control (not recorded which). The sample in question was whole blood, obtained at baseline.

The CDR3 protein sequence reads: CASTPGDSYEQYF. The sequence in DNA is TGCGCCAGCACTCCCGGTGACTCCTACGAGCAGTACTTC. The chain is encoded by TRBV5-1 joined to TRBJ2-7, with the D gene call left open. From the germline V gene, CDR1 is SGHRS and CDR2 is YFSETQ. Including the terminal cysteine and phenylalanine, the CDR3 comprises 13 residues. Just the 39-base CDR3 DNA is kept, in frame starting at base 1. A distance of 10 bases separates the germline ends of V and J, which lose 6 bases and 0 bases respectively.